This T cell receptor (beta chain) derives from a study of T cell responses to AZD1222 COVID-19 vaccine. Points on this clone: The antigen remains undetermined.

The protocol was immunoSEQ multiplex PCR, while the TCRdb copy is restricted to in-frame clones and leaves out a portion. This sample carries 100,000 to 150,000 clones, 90% of them seen once, and the ten largest clones take 4% to 5.5%. Germline CDR1 MNHEY, CDR2 SMNVEV (reference sequence). The CDR3 has 15 residues. After removal of 4 bases from V and 4 bases from J, the junction contained 7 bases not matched to a gene. Study-level results: Only a handful of AZD1222 recipients, roughly 6 in all, had baseline seropositivity. Possibly, clonal diversity was underestimated; donors were largely white British and included more females. Spike-spanning, vaccine-associated CD4 TCRs were dominant at 160-218 and 743-854.

The clonotype comes from an adult in good health. This specimen consisted of peripheral blood, obtained on day 0 of MenACWY control vaccination. The V gene is TRBV27, the J gene TRBJ2-3; 8 nucleotides match TRBD2. The CDR3 DNA follows: TGTGCCAGCAGTTCCGGGCGGGGGGCGCCAGATACGCAGTATTTT. Translating gives CASSSGRGAPDTQYF.